The source of this TCR beta chain is a study of shared clonotypes between healthy human individuals. Germline CDR1 MDHEN, CDR2 SYDVKM. The CDR3 loop spans 14 amino acids. Trimming cost V 8 bases and J 5 bases, with 18 bases left between them. Notes on this clone: The target antigen is unknown.

Overall study results and limits: Represented genetic and exposure-history diversity was restricted by having few donors. A reduction in generation probabilities was seen for non-shared clonotypes relative to those shared by all four donors. Generally, estimated richness proved larger in naive subsets than it did in memory subsets.

In the authors' workflow: Filtering differed for immunoSEQ, which gave only junction sequences without quality scores. Here immunoSEQ multiplex PCR was the method, and the copy in TCRdb shows in-frame clones only, minus some. V, J and clone size are taken as reported in that table, and D and trimming were inferred from the DNA itself. Among more than 2 million clones, 93% were seen once, and the ten largest hold over 1.5%. Naive CD8 cells were CD45RO-negative, positively selected for CCR7, excluding terminally differentiated effector memory CD45RA+ cells. The sequence derives from a man younger than 35 in good health. Some clones in this sample may be carry-over from other donors' samples. The sequenced sample was naive CD8+ T cells from PBMCs. The gene calls are TRBV28 and TRBJ1-1, with D possibly TRBD1 on 5 matching bases. The DNA for the CDR3 is TGTGCCAGCTTACCTTTTGGGGGTCGGACTGAAGCTTTCTTT. Translated: CASLPFGGRTEAFF.